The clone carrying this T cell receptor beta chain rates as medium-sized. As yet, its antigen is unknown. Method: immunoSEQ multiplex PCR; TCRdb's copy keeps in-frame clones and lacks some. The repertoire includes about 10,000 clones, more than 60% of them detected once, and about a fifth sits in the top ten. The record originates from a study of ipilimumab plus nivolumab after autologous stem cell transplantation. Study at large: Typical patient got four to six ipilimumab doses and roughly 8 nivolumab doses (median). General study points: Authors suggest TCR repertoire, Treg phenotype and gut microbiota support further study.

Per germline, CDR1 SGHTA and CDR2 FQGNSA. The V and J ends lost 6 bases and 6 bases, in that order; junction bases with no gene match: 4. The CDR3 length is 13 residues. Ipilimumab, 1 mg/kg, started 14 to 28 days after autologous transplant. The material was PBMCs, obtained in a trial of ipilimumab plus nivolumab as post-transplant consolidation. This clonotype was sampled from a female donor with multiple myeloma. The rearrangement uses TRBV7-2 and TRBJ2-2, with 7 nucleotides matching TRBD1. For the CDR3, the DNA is TGTGCCAGCAGACGCCAGGGGGCCGGGGAGCTGTTTTTT. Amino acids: CASRRQGAGELFF.